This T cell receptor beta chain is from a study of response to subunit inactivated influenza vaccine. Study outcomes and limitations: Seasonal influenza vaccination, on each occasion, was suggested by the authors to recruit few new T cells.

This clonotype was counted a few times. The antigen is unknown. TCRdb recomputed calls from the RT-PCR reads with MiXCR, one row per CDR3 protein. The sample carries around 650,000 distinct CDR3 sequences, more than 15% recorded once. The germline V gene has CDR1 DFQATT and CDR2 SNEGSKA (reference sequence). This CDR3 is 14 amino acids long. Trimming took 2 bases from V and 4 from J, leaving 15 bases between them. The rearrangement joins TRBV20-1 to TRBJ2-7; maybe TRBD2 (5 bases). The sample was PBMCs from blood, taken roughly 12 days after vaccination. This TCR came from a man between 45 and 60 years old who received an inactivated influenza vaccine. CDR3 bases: TGCAGTGCTAGACTACTAGAGGTTAGATACGAGCAGTACTTC. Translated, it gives CSARLLEVRYEQYF.